The 10 T cell receptor beta chains reported below all come from one sample, sequenced in a study of T cell responses to AZD1222 COVID-19 vaccine. Here immunoSEQ multiplex PCR was the method, and the copy in TCRdb shows in-frame clones only, minus some. Of about 110,000 clones listed, around 94% are singletons. Specimen: peripheral blood, collected on day 0 of AZD1222 vaccination. The receptors originated from an adult in good health.

In nucleotides, the CDR3 is TGCAGCGTTGAAGGACAAGGGACATATGGCTACACCTTC. Protein sequence: CSVEGQGTYGYTF. The gene calls are TRBV29-1 and TRBJ1-2; possibly TRBD1 for D (6 bases). CDR3 length: 13 amino acids. Germline CDR1 reads SQVTM; CDR2 reads ANQGSEA. V dropped 1 base and J dropped 5 bases, with 11 bases sitting between them.

V and J are TRBV20-1 and TRBJ2-3; D may be TRBD2 (5 bases). The CDR3 is 15 residues long. The germline CDR1 and CDR2 sequences are DFQATT and SNEGSKA (reference sequence). V lost 3 bases, J lost 2 bases, and 15 bases lay in between. CDR3 coding DNA: TGCAGTGCTAGTTTTTCCCCTGGACTCACAGATACGCAGTATTTT. Translating gives CSASFSPGLTDTQYF.

This rearrangement joins TRBV20-1 to TRBJ1-2; no clear D gene. The CDR3 has 11 residues. V shed 3 bases and J shed 7 bases, with 9 bases lying between them. Germline CDR1 reads DFQATT; CDR2 reads SNEGSKA (reference sequence). The CDR3 protein is CSASHPFGYTF. In DNA form, the CDR3 reads TGCAGTGCTAGCCACCCTTTTGGCTACACCTTC.

The chain is built from TRBV7-2 and TRBJ2-3; tentative D call: TRBD1 (5 bases). The germline CDR1 and CDR2 sequences are SGHTA and FQGNSA. CDR3 length: 13 residues. V dropped 6 bases and J dropped 7 bases, with 14 bases sitting between them. The CDR3 spells CASSPRQSNTQYF. CDR3 nucleotides: TGTGCCAGCAGTCCGAGACAGTCGAATACGCAGTATTTT.

The rearrangement joins TRBV7-9 to TRBJ2-7; D is undetermined. Looked up from germline, CDR1 is SEHNR and CDR2 is FQNEAQ (reference sequence). There are 14 residues in the CDR3. The ends were cut back, 5 bases at V and 3 bases at J, with 14 bases in the middle. CDR3 amino acids: CASSQISGGYEQYF. The CDR3 nucleotides are TGTGCCAGCAGCCAGATTTCAGGCGGCTACGAGCAGTACTTC.

This sequence joins TRBV6-5 and TRBJ1-4; D not resolved. The V end lost 6 bases, the J end lost 0 bases, and 8 bases lay between the germline ends. The CDR3 has 14 residues. Germline lookup yields CDR1 MNHEY and CDR2 SVGAGI. Here the CDR3 DNA reads TGTGCCAGCAGGAGAACCACAACTAATGAAAAACTGTTTTTT. Its translation: CASRRTTTNEKLFF.

V and J are TRBV19 and TRBJ1-3; 8 bases fit TRBD1. V dropped 7 bases and J dropped 4; count of bases not matched to a gene: 12. CDR3 length: 16 residues. Germline CDR1 and CDR2: LNHDA and SQIVND (reference sequence). CDR3 nucleotide sequence: TGTGCCAGTACCACATGGGCCAGGGGGCGAGGAAACACCATATATTTT. It codes for CASTTWARGRGNTIYF.

The V gene is TRBV5-4, the J gene TRBJ2-5; TRBD1 is a possible D gene (7 bases). CDR1 and CDR2 (germline): SGHNT, YYREEE (reference sequence). The CDR3 consists of 17 residues. The V end lost 4 bases, the J end lost 1 base, and 20 bases lay between the germline ends. The CDR3 bases are TGTGCCAGCAGCGGGGGGACAGCTCATCAAGCCCAAGAGACCCAGTACTTC. It is translated as CASSGGTAHQAQETQYF.

CDR3 in amino acids: CATSWGTEAFF. The CDR3 DNA is TGTGCCACCAGTTGGGGCACTGAAGCTTTCTTT. V usage is TRBV24-1 and J usage is TRBJ1-1; D is undetermined. V lost 6 bases and J 4 bases, leaving 5 bases between the germline ends. Germline V gene sequence: CDR1 KGHDR, CDR2 SFDVKD. This CDR3 has 11 amino acids.

The chain uses TRBV5-1 and TRBJ1-3, with 7 bases aligning to TRBD1. The CDR3 covers 16 residues. Per the germline V gene, CDR1 is SGHRS and CDR2 is YFSETQ. J was trimmed by 5 bases and V by 0 bases; bases with no gene match: 8. The CDR3 coding sequence is TGCGCCAGCAGCTTGGGCAGGGGGTCCACCCGAAACACCATATATTTT. Translated, it gives CASSLGRGSTRNTIYF.